These 17 T cell receptor beta chains share one sample of origin, sequenced in a study of blood T cell repertoires in COVID-19. Some clones are missing from TCRdb's copy, which holds only in-frame ones; the method was immunoSEQ multiplex PCR. The table has about 360,000 clones, 86% seen once. The sequencing input was peripheral blood. The receptors were sampled from a woman aged 55 to 70 with COVID-19, enrolled during active disease.

The chain has TRBV7-9 and TRBJ1-4, with D unclear. This CDR3 is built from 15 residues. Trimming shortened V by 5 bases and J by 7 bases, and 17 bases separated the two germline ends. Looked up from germline, CDR1 is SEHNR and CDR2 is FQNEAQ (reference sequence). CDR3 region: CASSPRTGSGEKLFF. The CDR3 nucleotides read TGTGCCAGCAGCCCTCGAACCGGTTCCGGTGAAAAACTGTTTTTT.

V usage is TRBV7-2 and J usage is TRBJ1-5; 9 bases are shared with TRBD1. Losses at the gene ends were 1 base for V and 11 bases for J; bases not matched to a gene: 9. From germline, CDR1 is SGHTA and CDR2 FQGNSA. This CDR3 spans 15 amino acids. DNA for the CDR3: TGTGCCAGCAGCTTAGATGGGGACAGGGTGGGGACCCAGCATTTT. It codes for CASSLDGDRVGTQHF.

V is TRBV29-1 and J is TRBJ2-1; possible D gene TRBD2, 7 bases. CDR3 size: 15 residues. V shed 6 bases and J shed 6 bases, with 21 bases lying between them. CDR1 and CDR2 (germline): SQVTM, ANQGSEA. In nucleotides, the CDR3 is TGCAGCGTAGGGGTGGGGGGGCCTCCTTTCAATGAGCAGTTCTTC. This codes for CSVGVGGPPFNEQFF.

The rearrangement uses TRBV20-1 and TRBJ1-4; the D is unclear. CDR1 and CDR2 from the germline V gene are DFQATT and SNEGSKA (reference sequence). Trimming took off 3 bases at V and 11 bases at J, with 7 bases between the two ends. The CDR3 has 10 amino acids. CDR3: CSASDGKLFF. The CDR3 DNA reads TGCAGTGCTAGTGACGGGAAACTGTTTTTT.

The V and J genes are TRBV9 and TRBJ1-3, with D perhaps TRBD1 (6 bases). There are 15 residues in the CDR3. Trimming cost V 3 bases and J 3 bases, with 13 bases left between them. CDR1 and CDR2 from the germline V gene are SGDLS and YYNGEE. CDR3 protein: CASSAGGSGGNTIYF. The CDR3 bases are TGTGCCAGCAGCGCGGGGGGCTCAGGTGGAAACACCATATATTTT.

The chain uses TRBV6-5 and TRBJ2-7; D perhaps matches TRBD2 (5 bases). V was pared by 2 bases and J by 7 bases, with 6 bases between. This CDR3 spans 11 amino acids. Germline V gene lookup returns CDR1 MNHEY and CDR2 SVGAGI. This CDR3 reads CASSYGEEQYF. The CDR3 nucleotides are TGTGCCAGCAGTTACGGGGAGGAGCAGTACTTC.

The rearrangement uses TRBV7-6 and TRBJ1-1; 7 bases are shared with TRBD1. The length of the CDR3 is 18 residues. Germline V CDR1 and CDR2: SGHVS, FNYEAQ. Losses at the gene ends were 0 bases for V and 2 bases for J; bases not matched to a gene: 12. The CDR3 loop reads CASSLAIAGTATNTEAFF. The DNA for the CDR3 is TGTGCCAGCAGCTTAGCGATTGCCGGGACAGCCACCAACACTGAAGCTTTCTTT.

The chain uses TRBV2 and TRBJ1-1, with 9 nucleotides matching TRBD1. J gave up 6 bases and V 4 bases, and 6 bases lay outside the gene matches. There are 14 residues in the CDR3. Germline assignment: CDR1 SNHLY and CDR2 FYNNEI. CDR3 region: CASSGIGDRAEAFF. The CDR3 nucleotides are TGTGCCAGCAGTGGGATTGGGGACAGGGCTGAAGCTTTCTTT.

The chain links TRBV5-1 to TRBJ2-3, with TRBD2 matching 8 bases. V dropped 3 bases and J dropped 1; count of bases not matched to a gene: 1. Germline CDR1 is SGHRS and CDR2 is YFSETQ. There are 14 residues in the CDR3. CDR3 sequence (DNA): TGCGCCAGCAGCTGGCGGGGGGGCACAGATACGCAGTATTTT. Translation gives CASSWRGGTDTQYF.

V gene TRBV5-6 combines with J gene TRBJ2-2; 8 bases align to TRBD1. The CDR3 totals 16 residues. J gave up 5 bases and V 4 bases, and 10 bases lay outside the gene matches. Germline-derived CDR1 and CDR2 are SGHDT and YYEEEE. Here the CDR3 reads CASSNLRGQITGELFF. The CDR3 coding sequence is TGTGCCAGCAGCAATCTCAGGGGGCAAATAACCGGGGAGCTGTTTTTT.

The rearrangement uses TRBV2 and TRBJ1-1; 8 bases align to TRBD1. Germline assignment: CDR1 SNHLY and CDR2 FYNNEI. V shed 3 bases and J 5 bases; nucleotides not matched to a gene: 2. The CDR3 contains 13 residues. CDR3 region: CASSDTGGTEAFF. DNA for the CDR3: TGTGCCAGCAGTGATACAGGGGGGACTGAAGCTTTCTTT.

V is TRBV4-3 and J is TRBJ1-3, with D possibly matching TRBD1 (5 bases). CDR1 and CDR2 (germline): LGHNA, YSLEER. The germline V and J ends were trimmed by 4 bases and 0 bases, with 10 bases remaining between them. The CDR3 runs 15 residues. The CDR3 reads CASSRKGISGNTIYF. The CDR3 nucleotides read TGCGCCAGCAGCCGTAAGGGGATCTCTGGAAACACCATATATTTT.

The rearrangement uses TRBV10-3 and TRBJ2-7; 7 nucleotides line up with TRBD1. The V segment lost 10 bases and the J segment 6 bases; nucleotides outside the gene matches: 15. CDR3 length equals 14 residues. Germline V lookup: CDR1 ENHRY, CDR2 SYGVKD. CDR3 nucleotides: TGTGCCACGCGAGTCGACAGGGTCGGTAGCGAGCAGTACTTC. This codes for CATRVDRVGSEQYF.

The chain combines TRBV27 with TRBJ1-5, with 9 bases fitting TRBD1. Unmatched junction bases numbered 2, after V lost 5 bases and J lost 0 bases. Germline assignment: CDR1 MNHEY and CDR2 SMNVEV (reference sequence). The CDR3 runs to 15 residues. The CDR3 spells CASSPGQGSNQPQHF. Here the CDR3 DNA reads TGTGCCAGCAGTCCGGGACAGGGTAGCAATCAGCCCCAGCATTTT.

The J gene is TRBJ1-1, the V gene TRBV25-1; 10 bases line up with TRBD1. CDR3 length: 14 residues. Germline V gives CDR1 MGHDK, CDR2 SYGVNS. With 5 bases clipped from V and 4 bases from J, the junction kept 4 bases outside the gene matches. This chain's CDR3 is CASSRGQGVTEAFF. For the CDR3, the DNA is TGTGCCAGCAGTCGAGGACAGGGGGTCACTGAAGCTTTCTTT.

The chain uses TRBV7-3 and TRBJ1-1, with 7 bases fitting TRBD1. CDR3 length: 15 amino acids. From germline, CDR1 is SGHTA and CDR2 FQGTGA. Trimming at V came to 3 bases and at J to 1 base, leaving 5 bases not matched to a gene. Here the CDR3 reads CASSFTGAENTEAFF. The CDR3 DNA follows: TGTGCCAGCAGCTTTACAGGGGCCGAGAACACTGAAGCTTTCTTT. Together with reference TRBV7-3 and TRBJ1-1, the CDR3 gives the full variable domain: GAGVSQTPSNKVTEKGKYVELRCDPISGHTALYWYRQSLGQGPEFLIYFQGTGAADDSGLPNDRFFAVRPEGSVSTLKIQRTERGDSAVYLCASSFTGAENTEAFFGQGTRLTVV.

The V call is TRBV4-2, the J call TRBJ2-7; no definite D call. Trimming removed 0 bases from V and 2 bases from J, with 11 bases in between. The CDR3 has 15 residues. Germline CDR1 and CDR2: LGHNA and YNFKEQ. CDR3 region: CASSQDSGFTYEQYF. CDR3 coding DNA: TGTGCCAGCAGCCAAGATTCGGGTTTTACCTACGAGCAGTACTTC.